The 27 T cell receptor beta chains below were found in one sample sequenced in a study of cytomegalovirus exposure and HLA in healthy donors. PCR amplification relied on 60 Vbeta primers (plus 13 Jbeta primers). TCRdb keeps only in-frame clones here, not all; method: immunoSEQ multiplex PCR. The sample yields about 98,000 clones, 74% seen once. Sequenced sample: PBMCs. The source is a male donor in good health and CMV-seronegative.

This sequence joins TRBV7-6 and TRBJ2-2; perhaps TRBD1 as D (6 bases). V dropped 5 bases and J dropped 5 bases, with 12 bases sitting between them. From germline, CDR1 is SGHVS and CDR2 FNYEAQ. The CDR3 runs to 14 residues. CDR3 coding DNA: TGTGCCAGCAGCCTTACAGGGCTTACCGGGGAGCTGTTTTTT. Encoded protein: CASSLTGLTGELFF.

This rearrangement joins TRBV6-5 to TRBJ2-7, with 9 positions matching TRBD2. The germline V gene encodes CDR1 MNHEY and CDR2 SVGAGI. Losses at the gene ends were 6 bases for V and 3 bases for J; bases not matched to a gene: 9. CDR3 size: 15 residues. The CDR3 DNA is TGTGCCAGCAGGAGAGTAGCGGGAGTTCACTACGAGCAGTACTTC. Encoded protein: CASRRVAGVHYEQYF.

The chain uses TRBV28 and TRBJ1-5; no definite D call. The CDR3 is made up of 15 amino acids. Germline CDR1 and CDR2: MDHEN and SYDVKM. V was trimmed by 6 bases and J by 3 bases, leaving 15 bases between them. CDR3 bases: TGTGCCAGCAGCCGCGTGGACTGGAACAATCAGCCCCAGCATTTT. Protein: CASSRVDWNNQPQHF.

This clone is a singleton in its sample. This chain joins TRBV19 and TRBJ1-1; 7 positions match TRBD1. Trimming took 2 bases from V and 5 from J; bases not matched to a gene: 8. This CDR3 has 15 amino acids. The germline V gene encodes CDR1 LNHDA and CDR2 SQIVND (reference sequence). The CDR3 nucleotides are TGTGCCAGTAGTATAAGGCCCAGGGGGGATACTGAAGCTTTCTTT. Translating gives CASSIRPRGDTEAFF.

The CDR3 sequence is CASSSQGSNEKLFF. The CDR3 DNA is TGTGCCAGCAGCTCCCAGGGGTCTAATGAAAAACTGTTTTTT. The chain links TRBV5-6 to TRBJ1-4, with TRBD1 as a possible D gene (6 bases). Deletions cut 3 bases from V and 3 bases from J, with 9 bases between. This CDR3 has 14 residues. Germline CDR1 SGHDT, CDR2 YYEEEE.

CDR3 DNA: TGTGCCAGCTCACCAATACAGCGGGATGGGACCCAGTACTTC. Its protein is CASSPIQRDGTQYF. The genes are TRBV18 and TRBJ2-5; 7 bases are shared with TRBD2. The CDR3 runs to 14 residues. Germline-derived CDR1 and CDR2 are KGHSH and LQKENI. The trim removed 2 bases at V and 7 bases at J, leaving 7 bases unmatched.

The sample holds one count of this clone. The rearrangement joins TRBV2 to TRBJ2-2; D unresolved. Between the trimmed V and J ends, which lost 9 bases and 2 bases, there was a span of 13 bases. The CDR3 contains 14 residues. Germline assignment: CDR1 SNHLY and CDR2 FYNNEI. The CDR3 nucleotides are TGTGCCAGGACGAGCGATCCCAACACCGGGGAGCTGTTTTTT. It is translated as CARTSDPNTGELFF.

This CDR3 is CASSFGTRNEANDYGYTF. As DNA, the CDR3 is TGTGCCAGCAGCTTCGGTACCCGCAATGAGGCTAATGACTATGGCTACACCTTC. The chain has TRBV7-3 and TRBJ1-2; D unresolved. The CDR3 sequence is 18 residues long. The germline gives CDR1 SGHTA, CDR2 FQGTGA. V gave up 3 bases and J gave up 3 bases, with 23 bases separating them.

The genes are TRBV28 and TRBJ1-4, with 7 nucleotides matching TRBD1. The CDR3 consists of 14 residues. V lost 7 bases and J lost 7; bases outside the gene matches: 9. CDR1 is MDHEN, CDR2 SYDVKM, per germline. The CDR3: CASNKQGPSEKLFF. The CDR3 DNA follows: TGTGCCAGCAATAAACAGGGGCCCTCTGAAAAACTGTTTTTT.

The V call is TRBV5-6, the J call TRBJ2-1; maybe TRBD2 (6 bases). V lost 4 bases to trimming and J lost 2 bases, with 13 bases between them. Germline V lookup: CDR1 SGHDT, CDR2 YYEEEE. The CDR3 contains 15 residues. The CDR3: CASSGGTSPYNEQFF. The CDR3 nucleotides read TGTGCCAGCAGCGGAGGGACTTCCCCCTACAATGAGCAGTTCTTC.

The CDR3 loop reads CASSAGLIGTTNEKLFF. In nucleotides, the CDR3 is TGTGCCAGCAGCGCAGGGTTGATTGGCACAACTAATGAAAAACTGTTTTTT. The chain carries TRBV21-1 and TRBJ1-4; whether TRBD1, the table's D call, matches the DNA was not checked. TRBV21-1 is tagged as a pseudogene. The CDR3 consists of 17 residues.

This chain joins TRBV4-1 and TRBJ2-7, with TRBD1 matching over 8 bases. The CDR3 contains 17 residues. The junction had 9 bases not matched to a gene; V was cut back by 1 base and J by 1 base. The V gene's germline CDR1 is MGHRA and CDR2 YSYEKL. CDR3 sequence (DNA): TGCGCCAGCAGCCAAGTTTCTTCCAGGACAGGGTCCTACGAGCAGTACTTC. Protein: CASSQVSSRTGSYEQYF.

The V and J genes are TRBV13 and TRBJ1-4; D perhaps matches TRBD1 (5 bases). Trimming removed 3 bases from V and 0 bases from J, with 11 bases in between. Germline V gene sequence: CDR1 PRHDT, CDR2 FYEKMQ (reference sequence). The CDR3 contains 16 residues. CDR3 DNA sequence: TGTGCCAGCAGCTTGGACCCGACAGCAACTAATGAAAAACTGTTTTTT. Amino acids: CASSLDPTATNEKLFF. Full variable domain (remainder filled in from reference TRBV13 and TRBJ1-4): AAGVIQSPRHLIKEKRETATLKCYPIPRHDTVYWYQQGPGQDPQFLISFYEKMQSDKGSIPDRFSAQQFSDYHSELNMSSLELGDSALYFCASSLDPTATNEKLFFGSGTQLSVL.

This chain connects TRBV2 to TRBJ1-2; 8 positions match TRBD1. Germline CDR1 SNHLY, CDR2 FYNNEI. The CDR3 totals 15 residues. Losses at the gene ends were 2 bases for V and 8 bases for J; bases not matched to a gene: 10. The CDR3, as DNA: TGTGCCAGCAGTGAACATCGACAGGGGCCCGGGGGCTACACCTTC. This gives the protein CASSEHRQGPGGYTF.

V is TRBV6-1 and J is TRBJ2-2; tentatively, D is TRBD1 (6 bases). The CDR3 loop spans 15 amino acids. The V end was cut by 6 bases, the J end by 3 bases, with 14 bases between. Per the germline V gene, CDR1 is MNHNS and CDR2 is SASEGT. CDR3 sequence: CASSLGGYDTGELFF. CDR3 bases: TGTGCCAGCAGCCTAGGGGGATACGACACCGGGGAGCTGTTTTTT.

This chain joins TRBV6-6 and TRBJ2-1; possible D gene TRBD1, 5 bases. The CDR3 runs to 12 residues. The germline CDR1 and CDR2 sequences are MNHNY and SVGAGI (reference sequence). Trimming left V 8 bases short and J 5 bases short, with 10 bases between. The CDR3 nucleotides read TGTGCCAGCTCCGCAGGGAACAATGAGCAGTTCTTC. Translation gives CASSAGNNEQFF.

In DNA, the CDR3 is TGTGCCAGCAGCGTGGGACAGGGCACAGATACGCAGTATTTT. It translates to CASSVGQGTDTQYF. The rearrangement uses TRBV6-5 and TRBJ2-3; 8 bases map to TRBD1. The CDR3 runs 14 residues. The germline V gene has CDR1 MNHEY and CDR2 SVGAGI. Germline trimming cut 6 bases from V and 1 base from J; bases unmatched to any gene: 3.

There are a few counts of this clone. J is TRBJ2-6 and V is TRBV7-3; 11 bases agree with TRBD1. V gave up 5 bases and J gave up 3 bases; unmatched junction bases: 12. CDR1 and CDR2 (germline): SGHTA, FQGTGA. The CDR3 runs 19 residues. Here the CDR3 DNA reads TGTGCCAGCAGCCTTCAATGGGACAGGGGGTTAGGTGGGGCCAACGTCCTGACTTTC. Residues: CASSLQWDRGLGGANVLTF. Looking up the rest from reference TRBV7-3 and TRBJ2-6 gives the full variable domain: GAGVSQTPSNKVTEKGKYVELRCDPISGHTALYWYRQSLGQGPEFLIYFQGTGAADDSGLPNDRFFAVRPEGSVSTLKIQRTERGDSAVYLCASSLQWDRGLGGANVLTFGAGSRLTVL.

CDR3 residues: CASSLGRAPPYNEQFF. The DNA for the CDR3 is TGCGCCAGCAGCTTGGGCAGGGCCCCGCCCTACAATGAGCAGTTCTTC. The chain carries TRBV5-1 and TRBJ2-1; TRBD1 is a possible D gene (5 bases). The ends were cut back, 0 bases at V and 2 bases at J, with 12 bases in the middle. Germline V gives CDR1 SGHRS, CDR2 YFSETQ. The CDR3 consists of 16 residues.

The gene calls are TRBV4-1 and TRBJ1-2; 8 positions agree with TRBD1. The CDR3 consists of 13 residues. Germline lookup yields CDR1 MGHRA and CDR2 YSYEKL. V shed 3 bases, J shed 7 bases, and the junction held 4 bases outside the gene matches. CDR3 residues: CASSQDRVAGYTF. CDR3 nucleotides: TGCGCCAGCAGCCAGGACAGGGTGGCTGGCTACACCTTC.

This chain connects TRBV4-2 to TRBJ1-1, with 7 nucleotides matching TRBD1. J lost 3 bases, V lost 4 bases, and 8 bases had no gene match. CDR1 is LGHNA and CDR2 is YNFKEQ in the germline V gene. The CDR3 consists of 15 residues. The CDR3 nucleotides are TGTGCCAGCAGCCTCCGACAGGGCGGGGACACTGAAGCTTTCTTT. Translating gives CASSLRQGGDTEAFF.

This clone has a single count. V and J are TRBV9 and TRBJ1-6; D might be TRBD1 (5 bases). The CDR3 has 15 residues. Per germline, CDR1 SGDLS and CDR2 YYNGEE. Trimming removed 4 bases from V and 7 bases from J, with 15 bases in between. The CDR3 DNA sequence: TGTGCCAGCAGCCCTGAGGGAGGGGCGAATTCACCCCTCCACTTT. Translating gives CASSPEGGANSPLHF.

This clone is a singleton in its sample. The chain combines TRBV5-6 with TRBJ2-5, with D maybe TRBD2 (5 bases). The CDR3 has 11 amino acids. The V end was cut by 2 bases, the J end by 11 bases, with 10 bases between. From germline, CDR1 is SGHDT and CDR2 YYEEEE. The CDR3 DNA sequence: TGTGCCAGCAGCTTCGCCGGGGAGCAGTACTTC. It specifies CASSFAGEQYF.

This rearrangement joins TRBV6-5 to TRBJ2-4, with TRBD1 matching over 8 bases. The V gene's germline CDR1 is MNHEY and CDR2 SVGAGI. J lost 8 bases, V lost 6 bases, and 9 bases had no gene match. The CDR3 contains 14 residues. DNA of the CDR3: TGTGCCAGCAGCCCTCCGACAGGGGAGGACATTCAGTACTTC. Translating it yields CASSPPTGEDIQYF.

This clone was seen only a few times. The V gene is TRBV5-1, the J gene TRBJ2-7; D is ambiguous. Deletions cut 1 base from V and 3 bases from J, with 14 bases between. This CDR3 has 15 amino acids. The germline gives CDR1 SGHRS, CDR2 YFSETQ. This CDR3 is CASSLKLEIGYEQYF. CDR3 DNA: TGCGCCAGCAGCTTGAAACTGGAGATTGGCTACGAGCAGTACTTC. The complete variable domain, with remaining parts taken from reference TRBV5-1 and TRBJ2-7, reads KAGVTQTPRYLIKTRGQQVTLSCSPISGHRSVSWYQQTPGQGLQFLFEYFSETQRNKGNFPGRFSGRQFSNSRSEMNVSTLELGDSALYLCASSLKLEIGYEQYFGPGTRLTVT.

J is TRBJ2-7 and V is TRBV19; 11 bases map to TRBD2. CDR1 LNHDA and CDR2 SQIVND come from the germline V gene (reference sequence). Trimming cost V 4 bases and J 7 bases; bases outside gene matches: 9. The CDR3 spans 15 residues. DNA of the CDR3: TGTGCCAGTAGTAAAATGACTAGCGGGGCCTCTGAGCAGTACTTC. This encodes CASSKMTSGASEQYF.

As DNA, the CDR3 is TGTGCCACCAGGGACAGGGGTTTTTCTGGAAACACCATATATTTT. Protein product: CATRDRGFSGNTIYF. The chain carries TRBV15 and TRBJ1-3; TRBD1 matches at 9 bases. V lost 6 bases and J lost 1; bases outside the gene matches: 4. The V gene's germline CDR1 is LNHNV and CDR2 YYDKDF (reference sequence). CDR3 length: 15 residues.